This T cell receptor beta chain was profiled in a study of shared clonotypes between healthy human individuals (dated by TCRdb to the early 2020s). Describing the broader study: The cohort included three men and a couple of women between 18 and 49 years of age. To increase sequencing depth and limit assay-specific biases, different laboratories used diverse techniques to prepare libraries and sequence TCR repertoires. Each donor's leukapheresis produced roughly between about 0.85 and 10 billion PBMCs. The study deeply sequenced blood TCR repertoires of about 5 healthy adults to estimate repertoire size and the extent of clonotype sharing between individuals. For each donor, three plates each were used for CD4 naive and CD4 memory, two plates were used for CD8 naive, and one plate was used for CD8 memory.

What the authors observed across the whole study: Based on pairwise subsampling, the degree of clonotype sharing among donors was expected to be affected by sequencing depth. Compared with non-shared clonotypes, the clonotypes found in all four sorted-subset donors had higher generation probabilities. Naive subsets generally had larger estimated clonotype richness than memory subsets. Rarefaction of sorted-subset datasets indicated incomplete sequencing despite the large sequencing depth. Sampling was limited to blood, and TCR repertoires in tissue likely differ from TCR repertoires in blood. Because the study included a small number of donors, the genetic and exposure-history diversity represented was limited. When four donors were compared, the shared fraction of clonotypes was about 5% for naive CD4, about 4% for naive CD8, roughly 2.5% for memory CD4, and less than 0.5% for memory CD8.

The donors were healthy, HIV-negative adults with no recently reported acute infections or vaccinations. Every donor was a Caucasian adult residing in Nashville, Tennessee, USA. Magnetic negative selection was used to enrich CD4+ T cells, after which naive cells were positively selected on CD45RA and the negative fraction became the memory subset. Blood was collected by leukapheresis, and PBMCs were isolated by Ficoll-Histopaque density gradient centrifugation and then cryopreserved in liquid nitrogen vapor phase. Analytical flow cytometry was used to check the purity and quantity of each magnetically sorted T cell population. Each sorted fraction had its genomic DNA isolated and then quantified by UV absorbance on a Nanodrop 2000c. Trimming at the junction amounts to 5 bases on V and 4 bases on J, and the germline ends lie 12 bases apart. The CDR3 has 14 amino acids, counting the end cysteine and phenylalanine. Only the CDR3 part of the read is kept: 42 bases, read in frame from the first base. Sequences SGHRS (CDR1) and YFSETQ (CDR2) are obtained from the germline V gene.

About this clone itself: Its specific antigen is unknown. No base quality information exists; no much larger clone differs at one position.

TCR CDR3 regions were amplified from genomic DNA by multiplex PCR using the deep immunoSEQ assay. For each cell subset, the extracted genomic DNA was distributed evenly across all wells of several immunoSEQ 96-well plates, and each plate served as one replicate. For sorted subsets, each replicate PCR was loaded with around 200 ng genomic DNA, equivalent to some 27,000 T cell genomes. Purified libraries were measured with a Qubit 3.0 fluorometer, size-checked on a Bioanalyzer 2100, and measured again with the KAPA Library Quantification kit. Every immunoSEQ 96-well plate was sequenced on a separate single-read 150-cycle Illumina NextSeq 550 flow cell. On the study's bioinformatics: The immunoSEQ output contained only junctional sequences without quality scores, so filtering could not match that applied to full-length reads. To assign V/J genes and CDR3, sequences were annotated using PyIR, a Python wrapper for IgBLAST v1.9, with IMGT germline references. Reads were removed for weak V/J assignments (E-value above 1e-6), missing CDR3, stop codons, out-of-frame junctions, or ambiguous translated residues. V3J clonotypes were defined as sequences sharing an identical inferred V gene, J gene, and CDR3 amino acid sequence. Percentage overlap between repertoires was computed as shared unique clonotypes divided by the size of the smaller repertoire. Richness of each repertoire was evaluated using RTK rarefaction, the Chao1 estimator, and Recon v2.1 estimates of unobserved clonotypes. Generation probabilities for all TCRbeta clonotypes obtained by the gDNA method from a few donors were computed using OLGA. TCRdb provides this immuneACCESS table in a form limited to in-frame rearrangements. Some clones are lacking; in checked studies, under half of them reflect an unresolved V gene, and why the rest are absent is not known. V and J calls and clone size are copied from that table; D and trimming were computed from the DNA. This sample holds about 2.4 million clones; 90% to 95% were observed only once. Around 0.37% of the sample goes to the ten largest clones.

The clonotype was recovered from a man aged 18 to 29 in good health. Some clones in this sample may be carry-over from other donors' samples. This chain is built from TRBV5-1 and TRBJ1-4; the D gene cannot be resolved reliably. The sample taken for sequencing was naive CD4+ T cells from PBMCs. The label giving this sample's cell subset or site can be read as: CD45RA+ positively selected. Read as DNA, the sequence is TGCGCCAGCAGGGCAGAGTTAAGTAATGAAAAACTGTTTTTT. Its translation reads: CASRAELSNEKLFF.